The 3 T cell receptor beta chains below were found in one sample sequenced in a study of blood T cell repertoires in COVID-19. Profiling relied on immunoSEQ multiplex PCR, and the TCRdb table lists in-frame clones only, not all of them. The sample lists over 45,000 clones, more than 70% seen once, with under 7.5% in the top ten. The specimen was peripheral blood. All receptors come from a man aged 60 to 69 with acute or convalescent COVID-19.

The V and J genes are TRBV9 and TRBJ2-5; D perhaps matches TRBD2 (6 bases). CDR1 and CDR2 from the germline V gene are SGDLS and YYNGEE. CDR3 length: 15 residues. V was pared by 4 bases and J by 5 bases, with 18 bases between. The CDR3 spells CASSSLGRTWETQYF. The CDR3 DNA reads as TGTGCCAGCAGCTCCCTAGGGAGGACGTGGGAGACCCAGTACTTC.

This chain joins TRBV18 and TRBJ2-7; 8 bases line up with TRBD1. V lost 6 bases and J lost 2; bases outside the gene matches: 6. The CDR3 extends over 14 amino acids. In germline, CDR1 is KGHSH, CDR2 LQKENI. CDR3 DNA sequence: TGTGCCAGCTCGCCTTCGGGACAGGCCTACGAGCAGTACTTC. Translation gives CASSPSGQAYEQYF.

The gene calls are TRBV4-1 and TRBJ2-7; D is possibly TRBD2 (5 bases). V lost 1 base to trimming and J lost 0 bases, with 13 bases between them. CDR1 and CDR2 (germline): MGHRA, YSYEKL. The CDR3 totals 16 residues. In nucleotides, the CDR3 is TGCGCCAGCAGCCAAGTTGATTGGGGAGACTCCTACGAGCAGTACTTC. The encoded protein is CASSQVDWGDSYEQYF.